The 20 T cell receptor beta chains below come from one sample, sequenced in a study of beta chain features in type 1 diabetes. Study outcomes and limitations: Shorter TCRB CDR3s, moderately but significantly so, were found in Type 1 diabetes patients in all four CD4+ subsets.

The entirety of the isolated RNA underwent reverse transcription, so expressed TCRB transcripts were sequenced. Only in-frame clones appear in the TCRdb table, and some are missing; sequencing was by immunoSEQ multiplex PCR. The sample carries roughly 340,000 clones, roughly 12% recorded once. No antigen is known for these receptors. Sequences were obtained from naive CD4+ T cells from blood. The origin of the receptors is a woman between 18 and 29 years old with type 1 diabetes.

The V call is TRBV4-3, the J call TRBJ2-5, with TRBD2 identical over 7 bases. The CDR3 covers 13 residues. In germline, CDR1 is LGHNA, CDR2 YSLEER. V shed 8 bases, J shed 2 bases, and the junction held 5 bases outside the gene matches. As DNA, the CDR3 is TGCGCCAGCGGACCGGGACTACAAGAGACCCAGTACTTC. Its protein is CASGPGLQETQYF.

Only a few counts were recorded for this clone. The chain uses TRBV7-9 and TRBJ2-5; 13 nucleotides align to TRBD2. The germline CDR1 and CDR2 sequences are SEHNR and FQNEAQ (reference sequence). V was clipped by 8 bases and J by 4 bases; unmatched bases: 4. The CDR3 is made up of 14 amino acids. The CDR3 DNA reads TGTGCCAGCCGGGGACTAGCGGGACCAGAGACCCAGTACTTC. This encodes CASRGLAGPETQYF.

This clone was observed a handful of times. The gene calls are TRBV6-5 and TRBJ2-7, with a weak D call TRBD1 (5 bases). This CDR3 has 15 amino acids. CDR1 is MNHEY, CDR2 SVGAGI, per germline. V was shortened by 3 bases and J by 0 bases, with 12 bases between the two germline ends. The CDR3 sequence: CASSYQDKFSYEQYF. For the CDR3, the DNA is TGTGCCAGCAGTTATCAGGACAAGTTCTCCTACGAGCAGTACTTC.

This chain uses TRBV9 with TRBJ1-5; no clear D gene. Trimming removed 0 bases at V and 7 bases at J, with 11 bases between. The CDR3 runs to 14 residues. CDR1 is SGDLS and CDR2 is YYNGEE in the germline V gene. The CDR3 nucleotides read TGTGCCAGCAGCGTAGAAGGTAACGGGCAGCCCCAGCATTTT. Translating gives CASSVEGNGQPQHF. Using reference TRBV9 and TRBJ1-5 for the parts outside the CDR3, the full variable domain is DSGVTQTPKHLITATGQRVTLRCSPRSGDLSVYWYQQSLDQGLQFLIQYYNGEERAKGNILERFSAQQFPDLHSELNLSSLELGDSALYFCASSVEGNGQPQHFGDGTRLSIL.

A few counts support this clone. The chain employs TRBV5-4 and TRBJ2-7, with 7 bases identical to TRBD1. Per germline, CDR1 SGHNT and CDR2 YYREEE (reference sequence). The CDR3 runs to 16 residues. The V gene end was trimmed by 3 bases and the J gene end by 0 bases; junction bases not matched to a gene: 9. CDR3 residues: CASSSFPRGSSYEQYF. CDR3 sequence (DNA): TGTGCCAGCAGCTCATTCCCCAGGGGGAGCTCCTACGAGCAGTACTTC.

J is TRBJ2-3 and V is TRBV30, with TRBD2 matching 11 bases. V shed 0 bases and J 4 bases; nucleotides not matched to a gene: 9. Germline V CDR1 and CDR2: GTSNPN, SVGIG (reference sequence). The CDR3 consists of 17 residues. The CDR3 DNA reads TGTGCCTGGAGTGTACTCCGGACTAGCGGGTCGGCAGATACGCAGTATTTT. It codes for CAWSVLRTSGSADTQYF.

The chain carries TRBV7-2 and TRBJ2-7; 10 bases line up with TRBD1. V trimming: 1 base; J trimming: 5 bases; junction bases outside the gene matches: 5. The CDR3 spans 15 residues. The V gene's germline CDR1 is SGHTA and CDR2 FQGNSA. CDR3 loop: CASSLVGTGVNEQYF. In DNA form, the CDR3 reads TGTGCCAGCAGCTTAGTTGGGACAGGGGTTAACGAGCAGTACTTC.

There are a few counts of this clone. This chain connects TRBV7-2 to TRBJ2-5, with a tentative D call TRBD1 (5 bases). CDR1 is SGHTA, CDR2 FQGNSA, per germline. The CDR3 is made up of 14 amino acids. The germline V and J ends were trimmed by 0 bases and 13 bases, with 18 bases remaining between them. This CDR3 reads CASSLAVAQGGLYF. The DNA for the CDR3 is TGTGCCAGCAGCTTAGCGGTCGCGCAGGGCGGTTTGTACTTC.

This chain uses TRBV29-1 with TRBJ2-5; D perhaps matches TRBD1 (5 bases). Per the germline V gene, CDR1 is SQVTM and CDR2 is ANQGSEA. Trimming cost V 8 bases and J 1 base, with 14 bases left between them. The CDR3 runs 13 residues. CDR3 coding DNA: TGCAGCCTATCTCGGACAATCCAAGAGACCCAGTACTTC. Protein product: CSLSRTIQETQYF.

This clone was detected a few times. V and J are TRBV7-2 and TRBJ2-3; 8 bases agree with TRBD2. The CDR3 consists of 16 residues. The ends lost 5 bases at V and 1 base at J; junction bases unmatched: 8. CDR1 is SGHTA and CDR2 is FQGNSA in the germline V gene. The CDR3 region has the DNA TGTGCCAGCAGCCCCTCGCGGGGGGATGGCACAGATACGCAGTATTTT. It codes for CASSPSRGDGTDTQYF.

This clone was counted between two and nine times. The rearrangement links TRBV27 to TRBJ2-1; the D gene is possibly TRBD1 (7 bases). The CDR3 has 13 amino acids. CDR1 and CDR2 from the germline V gene are MNHEY and SMNVEV (reference sequence). Trimming took off 6 bases at V and 12 bases at J, with 18 bases between the two ends. CDR3 residues: CASSPQGGEPQFF. The CDR3 nucleotides are TGTGCCAGCAGCCCCCAGGGGGGAGAGCCGCAGTTCTTC.

This clone was observed a handful of times. The rearrangement uses TRBV5-1 and TRBJ2-1; TRBD2 matches 8 bases. The V gene's germline CDR1 is SGHRS and CDR2 YFSETQ. V lost 0 bases to trimming and J lost 5 bases; unmatched junction nucleotides: 7. There are 16 residues in the CDR3. CDR3 sequence (DNA): TGCGCCAGCAGCTTGGGCCCTAGCGGGTCAAACAATGAGCAGTTCTTC. It is translated as CASSLGPSGSNNEQFF.

V usage is TRBV18 and J usage is TRBJ2-7, with TRBD2 matching over 10 bases. CDR3 length: 16 residues. Per the germline V gene, CDR1 is KGHSH and CDR2 is LQKENI. Germline trimming cut 0 bases from V and 5 bases from J; bases unmatched to any gene: 7. The CDR3 region has the DNA TGTGCCAGCTCACCACCGTCTAGCGGGAGCGCCCACGAGCAGTACTTC. It specifies CASSPPSSGSAHEQYF.

This clone has just a few counts. This sequence joins TRBV25-1 and TRBJ1-6, with a weak D call TRBD1 (6 bases). The V end was cut by 1 base, the J end by 7 bases, with 14 bases between. The CDR3 is 16 amino acids. CDR1 MGHDK and CDR2 SYGVNS come from the germline V gene. In nucleotides, the CDR3 is TGTGCCAGCAGTGAATCGCAGGGGATTTTAAATTCACCCCTCCACTTT. Translated: CASSESQGILNSPLHF. Filled out from reference TRBV25-1 and TRBJ1-6, the complete variable domain reads EADIYQTPRYLVIGTGKKITLECSQTMGHDKMYWYQQDPGMELHLIHYSYGVNSTEKGDLSSESTVSRIRTEHFPLTLESARPSHTSQYLCASSESQGILNSPLHFGNGTRLTVT.

V usage is TRBV9 and J usage is TRBJ2-1; D gene unclear. In germline, CDR1 is SGDLS, CDR2 YYNGEE. V lost 2 bases and J 3 bases, leaving 12 bases between the germline ends. The CDR3 length is 15 residues. The CDR3, as DNA: TGTGCCAGCAGCGTCTCTCAAGCCTTCTACAATGAGCAGTTCTTC. Translated, it gives CASSVSQAFYNEQFF.

The chain employs TRBV30 and TRBJ2-2; TRBD1 is a possible D gene (5 bases). This CDR3 is built from 13 residues. The germline gives CDR1 GTSNPN, CDR2 SVGIG (reference sequence). Deletions cut 3 bases from V and 7 bases from J, with 12 bases between. Here the CDR3 DNA reads TGTGCCTGGAGAGGGGTCCAGGGCGGGGAGCTGTTTTTT. It is translated as CAWRGVQGGELFF.

This clone showed up just a few times. The CDR3 is CASSRSGRESGELFF. The CDR3 nucleotides read TGTGCCAGCAGCCGTAGCGGGAGGGAGAGCGGGGAGCTGTTTTTT. V usage is TRBV5-4 and J usage is TRBJ2-2, with TRBD2 identical over 11 bases. Losses at the gene ends were 4 bases for V and 7 bases for J; bases not matched to a gene: 6. CDR3 length: 15 residues. CDR1 is SGHNT and CDR2 is YYREEE in the germline V gene (reference sequence).

V gene TRBV19 combines with J gene TRBJ2-1; D perhaps matches TRBD2 (6 bases). With 6 bases removed from V and 0 bases from J, the gap between germline ends came to 15 bases. There are 16 residues in the CDR3. Germline CDR1 is LNHDA and CDR2 is SQIVND (reference sequence). CDR3 sequence (DNA): TGTGCCAGTAGGCCACGGGAGCGGAGCTCCTACAATGAGCAGTTCTTC. Translated, it gives CASRPRERSSYNEQFF.

The chain uses TRBV14 and TRBJ1-5; possibly TRBD1 for D (5 bases). Trimming shortened V by 5 bases and J by 5 bases, and 28 bases separated the two germline ends. Germline-derived CDR1 and CDR2 are SGHDN and FVKESK. This CDR3 has 19 amino acids. CDR3 loop: CASSSQRLMGPPSDQPQHF. The CDR3 region has the DNA TGTGCCAGCAGCTCCCAAAGACTCATGGGGCCTCCCTCTGATCAGCCCCAGCATTTT.

This clone has only a few counts. This CDR3 reads CASSSQGGGEKLFF. Written as DNA, the CDR3 is TGTGCCAGCAGTTCCCAGGGGGGTGGTGAAAAACTGTTTTTT. The chain uses TRBV2 and TRBJ1-4, with 7 positions matching TRBD1. There are 14 residues in the CDR3. J was trimmed by 7 bases and V by 5 bases; bases with no gene match: 7. Germline-derived CDR1 and CDR2 are SNHLY and FYNNEI.